The clone carrying this T cell receptor (beta chain) was observed many times. The sample's time point: sample taken at primary tumor resection. A total of around 72 untreated early-stage non-small cell lung cancer patients served as donors. Whole RNA obtained from tumor, nontumor lung or frozen PBMC underwent sequencing without sorting. This record belongs to a study of spatial heterogeneity in lung cancer. V lost 2 bases, J lost 11 bases, and 12 bases lay in between. There are 13 residues in the CDR3. TCRdb re-called the 5' RACE reads through MiXCR, storing one row per CDR3 protein. The sample yields 30,000 to 40,000 distinct CDR3 sequences, approximately 5.6% seen once.

The clonotype comes from a female donor with early-stage non-small cell lung cancer. Source: PBMCs, taken at surgery. The chain employs TRBV12-3 or TRBV12-4 and TRBJ1-4; D gene uncertain. CDR3: CASSLRVGQKLFF. DNA of the CDR3: TGTGCCAGCAGTTTAAGGGTCGGTCAGAAACTGTTTTTT.